The 18 T cell receptor beta chains below all came from one sample that was sequenced in a study of shared clonotypes between healthy human individuals. Naive-designated CD8 cells lacked CD45RO, were positively enriched for CCR7, and omitted terminally differentiated effector memory CD45RA+ cells. This table comes from immunoSEQ multiplex PCR, and its TCRdb copy is limited to in-frame clones, with some not included. The data hold hundreds of thousands of clones, with 96% observed a single time. Sample: naive CD8+ T cells sorted from blood. The receptors shown here come from a woman in her 30s in good health.

The V call is TRBV29-1, the J call TRBJ2-1, with a weak D call TRBD2 (6 bases). This CDR3 is built from 12 residues. Germline CDR1 SQVTM, CDR2 ANQGSEA. V gave up 3 bases and J gave up 12 bases, with 15 bases separating them. Written as DNA, the CDR3 is TGCAGCGTTGACGGCGGGGCTCGTGGGCAGTTCTTC. As protein: CSVDGGARGQFF.

This sequence joins TRBV15 and TRBJ2-7, with D maybe TRBD1 (5 bases). The CDR3 is 13 residues long. Trimming cost V 7 bases and J 1 base, with 11 bases left between them. In germline, CDR1 is LNHNV, CDR2 YYDKDF (reference sequence). CDR3 sequence reads: CATKSPGSYEQYF. DNA for the CDR3: TGTGCCACCAAGTCCCCAGGGTCCTACGAGCAGTACTTC. Supplemented by reference TRBV15 and TRBJ2-7, the full variable domain reads DAMVIQNPRYQVTQFGKPVTLSCSQTLNHNVMYWYQQKSSQAPKLLFHYYDKDFNNEADTPDNFQSRRPNTSFCFLDIRSPGLGDTAMYLCATKSPGSYEQYFGPGTRLTVT.

The chain recombines TRBV29-1 with TRBJ1-1; maybe TRBD1 (6 bases). The CDR3 sequence is 16 residues long. Trimming took 3 bases from V and 1 from J, leaving 18 bases between them. The germline gives CDR1 SQVTM, CDR2 ANQGSEA. CDR3 sequence reads: CSVDIKGGHGNTEAFF. In DNA form, the CDR3 reads TGCAGCGTTGACATCAAAGGGGGGCATGGGAACACTGAAGCTTTCTTT.

The V gene is TRBV27, the J gene TRBJ2-4; possible D gene TRBD1, 5 bases. Per the germline V gene, CDR1 is MNHEY and CDR2 is SMNVEV (reference sequence). This CDR3 contains 14 residues. The V gene lost 5 bases and the J gene lost 9 bases, with 17 bases spanning the gap. The CDR3 DNA reads as TGTGCCAGCAGTGGCCTAGGGGCGCTGGGCATTCAGTACTTC. Protein sequence: CASSGLGALGIQYF.

V is TRBV11-1 and J is TRBJ2-7; TRBD2 matches 9 bases. This CDR3 is 17 amino acids long. V lost 1 base to trimming and J lost 3 bases; unmatched junction nucleotides: 10. The germline V gene encodes CDR1 SGHAT and CDR2 FQDESV (reference sequence). CDR3: CASSLGVIAGVNYEQYF. The CDR3 DNA reads as TGTGCCAGCAGCTTAGGCGTAATAGCGGGGGTTAACTACGAGCAGTACTTC. Drawing the rest from reference TRBV11-1 and TRBJ2-7, the complete variable domain is EAEVAQSPRYKITEKSQAVAFWCDPISGHATLYWYRQILGQGPELLVQFQDESVVDDSQLPKDRFSAERLKGVDSTLKIQPAELGDSAMYLCASSLGVIAGVNYEQYFGPGTRLTVT.

Concerning this clone: Distinct nucleotide sequences in the sample also encode this CDR3. This sequence joins TRBV7-2 and TRBJ1-2, with a weak D call TRBD1 (6 bases). The CDR3 has 13 residues. Germline V gene lookup returns CDR1 SGHTA and CDR2 FQGNSA. Trimming removed 3 bases from V and 4 bases from J, with 9 bases in between. CDR3 bases: TGTGCCAGCAGCTTGCGGACAGCCTATGGCTACACCTTC. The encoded protein is CASSLRTAYGYTF.

This clone was detected once. In the same sample, other DNA sequences code for this CDR3. The chain uses TRBV2 and TRBJ2-7, with a weak D call TRBD1 (7 bases). The CDR3 covers 15 residues. Germline CDR1 is SNHLY and CDR2 is FYNNEI. The V end lost 1 base, the J end lost 1 base, and 11 bases lay between the germline ends. CDR3 sequence: CASSEGRDSSYEQYF. The CDR3 bases are TGTGCCAGCAGTGAAGGGAGGGACAGTTCCTACGAGCAGTACTTC.

V usage is TRBV29-1 and J usage is TRBJ2-7; 7 nucleotides match TRBD2. The CDR3 extends over 13 amino acids. The germline gives CDR1 SQVTM, CDR2 ANQGSEA. The junction had 11 bases not matched to a gene; V was cut back by 5 bases and J by 7 bases. CDR3 coding DNA: TGCAGCGTTAAAAGTGAGCGGGGTGGAGAGCAGTACTTC. Translated: CSVKSERGGEQYF.

This clone appeared a single time. The rearrangement uses TRBV9 and TRBJ1-1; TRBD1 might be the D (6 bases). Germline-derived CDR1 and CDR2 are SGDLS and YYNGEE. This CDR3 comprises 14 residues. Trimming took off 4 bases at V and 5 bases at J, with 15 bases between the two ends. CDR3 coding DNA: TGTGCCAGCAGCTCAGGGGATTCGTATACTGAAGCTTTCTTT. Translation: CASSSGDSYTEAFF.

The J gene is TRBJ2-1, the V gene TRBV2; D perhaps matches TRBD2 (5 bases). The CDR3 has 13 amino acids. V lost 6 bases and J 2 bases, leaving 8 bases between the germline ends. The germline V gene has CDR1 SNHLY and CDR2 FYNNEI. CDR3 DNA: TGTGCCAGCAGACCCGGGGCCTACAATGAGCAGTTCTTC. It codes for CASRPGAYNEQFF.

The chain joins TRBV15 to TRBJ1-5; D ambiguous. CDR1 LNHNV and CDR2 YYDKDF come from the germline V gene (reference sequence). V was cut by 0 bases and J by 0 bases, with 15 bases left in between. This CDR3 is 18 amino acids long. CDR3 residues: CATSRDSGRLYSNQPQHF. The CDR3 bases are TGTGCCACCAGCAGAGATAGTGGGCGGTTATATAGCAATCAGCCCCAGCATTTT.

The chain joins TRBV2 to TRBJ2-1, with D perhaps assigned TRBD1 or TRBD2 (5 bases each). The CDR3 runs 12 residues. Germline CDR1 reads SNHLY; CDR2 reads FYNNEI. Trimming stripped 11 bases from V and 8 bases from J, with 16 bases between. The CDR3 DNA is TGTGCCGGAATTGATGTGGGGGATGAGCAGTTCTTC. This gives the protein CAGIDVGDEQFF.

The genes are TRBV6-6 and TRBJ2-5, with 13 bases identical to TRBD2. There are 16 residues in the CDR3. CDR1 and CDR2 (germline): MNHNY, SVGAGI (reference sequence). Losses at the gene ends were 6 bases for V and 1 base for J; bases not matched to a gene: 5. CDR3 amino acids: CASSAGLAGLQETQYF. CDR3 nucleotide sequence: TGTGCCAGCAGCGCGGGACTAGCGGGACTCCAAGAGACCCAGTACTTC.

In the case of this clone: Additional DNA sequences in this sample encode the identical CDR3. V and J are TRBV5-4 and TRBJ2-1; D not certain. The germline V gene has CDR1 SGHNT and CDR2 YYREEE (reference sequence). The CDR3 is 12 amino acids. V was clipped by 0 bases and J by 5 bases, with 3 bases between them. Here the CDR3 DNA reads TGTGCCAGCAGCTTGGCCCACAATGAGCAGTTCTTC. This encodes CASSLAHNEQFF.

The genes are TRBV5-6 and TRBJ1-1; D is undetermined. The V end lost 2 bases, the J end lost 4 bases, and 12 bases lay between the germline ends. The CDR3 loop spans 14 amino acids. The germline CDR1 and CDR2 sequences are SGHDT and YYEEEE. CDR3 loop: CASSFGSPSTEAFF. The CDR3 DNA reads TGTGCCAGCAGCTTCGGGAGCCCGAGCACTGAAGCTTTCTTT.

The rearrangement joins TRBV11-2 to TRBJ2-1, with 10 bases matching TRBD2. V lost 0 bases to trimming and J lost 2 bases; unmatched junction nucleotides: 7. The CDR3 covers 18 residues. The germline V gene has CDR1 SGHAT and CDR2 FQNNGV. The CDR3 DNA sequence: TGTGCCAGCAGCTTAGATTCGGGACTAGCGCACCCCTACAATGAGCAGTTCTTC. Translating gives CASSLDSGLAHPYNEQFF.

The genes are TRBV11-2 and TRBJ1-2, with D perhaps TRBD1 (6 bases). There are 16 residues in the CDR3. Germline V gene sequence: CDR1 SGHAT, CDR2 FQNNGV. Between the trimmed V and J ends, which lost 1 base and 5 bases, there was a span of 17 bases. The CDR3 sequence: CASSLVAGGVGYGYTF. Here the CDR3 DNA reads TGTGCCAGCAGCTTAGTCGCGGGGGGCGTAGGATATGGCTACACCTTC.

J is TRBJ2-7 and V is TRBV7-9; TRBD1 matches 8 bases. Trimming removed 1 base from V and 1 base from J; junction bases left unmatched: 9. CDR3 length: 17 residues. Per the germline V gene, CDR1 is SEHNR and CDR2 is FQNEAQ (reference sequence). The chain's CDR3 is CASSLGQGKPPSYEQYF. CDR3 sequence (DNA): TGTGCCAGCAGCTTAGGACAGGGGAAACCCCCTTCCTACGAGCAGTACTTC.